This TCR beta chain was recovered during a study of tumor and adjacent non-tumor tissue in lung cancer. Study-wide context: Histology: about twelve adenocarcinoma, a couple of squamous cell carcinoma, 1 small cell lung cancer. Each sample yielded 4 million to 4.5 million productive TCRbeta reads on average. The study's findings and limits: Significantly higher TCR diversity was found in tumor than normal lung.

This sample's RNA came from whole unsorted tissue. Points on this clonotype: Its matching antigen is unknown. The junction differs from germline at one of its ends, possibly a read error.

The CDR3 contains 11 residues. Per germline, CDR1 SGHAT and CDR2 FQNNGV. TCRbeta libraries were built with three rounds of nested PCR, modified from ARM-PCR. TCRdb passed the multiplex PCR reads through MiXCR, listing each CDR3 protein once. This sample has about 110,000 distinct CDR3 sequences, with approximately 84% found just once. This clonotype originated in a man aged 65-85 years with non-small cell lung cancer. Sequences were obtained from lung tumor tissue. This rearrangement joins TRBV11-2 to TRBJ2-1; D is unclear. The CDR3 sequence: CVSSPGNEQFF. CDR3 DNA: TGTGTCAGCAGTCCGGGCAATGAGCAGTTTTTC.